The 31 T cell receptor beta chains given below trace back to one sample, sequenced in a study of naive and memory T cell subsets. Amplification of ligated cDNA took four PCR rounds with SP2 and nested alpha and beta constant primers. TCRdb processed the UMI-ligation and nested PCR reads anew with MiXCR; each CDR3 protein has one entry. Of more than 20,000 distinct CDR3 sequences listed, around 4.9% are singletons. TCR cDNA received a 3' ligated oligonucleotide that carried a UMI. The sample taken for sequencing was blood. Receptors originate from an adult in good health.

This clonotype appeared many times. The chain carries TRBV29-1 and TRBJ1-5, with D possibly matching TRBD1 (5 bases). The germline V gene has CDR1 SQVTM and CDR2 ANQGSEA. The CDR3 is 15 amino acids. The CDR3 DNA follows: TGCCGACCCGAGCGGGGGTATTCAAGCAATCAGCCCCAGCATTTT. Its protein product is CRPERGYSSNQPQHF.

This clonotype was seen at least ten times. This chain uses TRBV4-3 with TRBJ2-7, with 7 bases identical to TRBD2. Trimming at V came to 0 bases and at J to 5 bases, leaving 7 bases not matched to a gene. The CDR3 length is 15 residues. CDR1 LGHNA and CDR2 YSLEER come from the germline V gene. The CDR3 nucleotides are TGCGCCAGCAGCCAAGAGGGCGGGAGCGGGGACGAGCAGTACTTC. Amino acid sequence: CASSQEGGSGDEQYF.

This clonotype was counted at least ten times. The chain uses TRBV7-2 and TRBJ2-1; 7 nucleotides line up with TRBD1. The V gene end was trimmed by 5 bases and the J gene end by 9 bases; junction bases not matched to a gene: 4. This CDR3 has 12 residues. CDR1 is SGHTA, CDR2 FQGNSA, per germline. Written as DNA, the CDR3 is TGTGCCAGCAGCCGAACAGGGGTTGAGCAGTTCTTC. Its translation: CASSRTGVEQFF.

This clonotype was seen many times. V usage is TRBV12-3 or TRBV12-4 and J usage is TRBJ2-5; D remains ambiguous. The CDR3 consists of 12 residues. V was trimmed by 4 bases and J by 1 base, leaving 4 bases between them. This chain's CDR3 is CASSWGQETQYF. CDR3 in DNA: TGTGCCAGCAGTTGGGGCCAAGAGACCCAGTACTTC.

This clonotype was detected a few times. The rearrangement joins TRBV28 to TRBJ2-1; D unresolved. Germline V gives CDR1 MDHEN, CDR2 SYDVKM. This CDR3 is built from 14 residues. V lost 5 bases, J lost 6 bases, and 14 bases lay in between. CDR3 coding DNA: TGTGCCAGCAGTCCGATATTTCCCTCCAATGAGCAGTTCTTC. Protein product: CASSPIFPSNEQFF.

This clonotype showed up just a few times. V gene TRBV19 combines with J gene TRBJ1-5; no clear D gene. Germline V gene data show CDR1 as LNHDA and CDR2 as SQIVND (reference sequence). The CDR3 contains 15 residues. V was pared by 7 bases and J by 4 bases, with 17 bases between. CDR3 in DNA: TGTGCCAGTACCCTGGGCACGCTGAGTAATCAGCCCCAGCATTTT. It is translated as CASTLGTLSNQPQHF.

This clonotype has ten or more counts. This chain connects TRBV20-1 to TRBJ1-1, with 7 bases that match TRBD1. Germline trimming cut 5 bases from V and 6 bases from J; bases unmatched to any gene: 6. The germline V gene has CDR1 DFQATT and CDR2 SNEGSKA (reference sequence). The CDR3 consists of 12 residues. DNA of the CDR3: TGCAGTGCTCAGGGGGACAGCCCTGAAGCTTTCTTT. Its protein product is CSAQGDSPEAFF.

This clonotype has a count of ten or more. V gene TRBV7-8 combines with J gene TRBJ2-1; D call uncertain. This CDR3 comprises 14 residues. Germline loops: CDR1 SGHVS, CDR2 FQNEAQ. V lost 5 bases, J lost 4 bases, and 12 bases lay in between. CDR3 in amino acids: CASSPVVTYNEQFF. The CDR3 DNA is TGTGCCAGCAGCCCGGTTGTGACGTACAATGAGCAGTTCTTC. Full variable domain (rest looked up from reference TRBV7-8 and TRBJ2-1): GAGVSQSPRYKVAKRGQDVALRCDPISGHVSLFWYQQALGQGPEFLTYFQNEAQLDKSGLPSDRFFAERPEGSVSTLKIQRTQQEDSAVYLCASSPVVTYNEQFFGPGTRLTVL.

Only a few counts were recorded for this clonotype. This may be a read error: a much more frequent sequence differs by one nucleotide. The gene calls are TRBV20-1 and TRBJ1-1; D not resolved. V was shortened by 2 bases and J by 1 base, with 14 bases between the two germline ends. The CDR3 consists of 15 residues. Germline loops: CDR1 DFQATT, CDR2 SNEGSKA (reference sequence). The CDR3 here is CSARIEALWNTEAFF. The CDR3 DNA reads as TGCAGTGCTAGAATAGAGGCACTATGGAACACTGAAGCTTTCTTT.

The table lists this clonotype with many counts. V gene TRBV9 combines with J gene TRBJ1-1, with D unresolved. Trimming left V 0 bases short and J 0 bases short, with 9 bases between. Germline CDR1 is SGDLS and CDR2 is YYNGEE. This CDR3 has 15 residues. The CDR3 loop reads CASSVAPRMNTEAFF. Written as DNA, the CDR3 is TGTGCCAGCAGCGTAGCGCCTAGGATGAACACTGAAGCTTTCTTT.

The genes are TRBV4-3 and TRBJ2-1; TRBD2 matches 13 bases. Germline V gives CDR1 LGHNA, CDR2 YSLEER. This CDR3 comprises 18 residues. J gave up 7 bases and V 4 bases, and 13 bases lay outside the gene matches. This CDR3 is CASSPGLAGVGGRNEQFF. In DNA form, the CDR3 reads TGCGCCAGCAGCCCTGGACTAGCGGGAGTCGGTGGTCGAAATGAGCAGTTCTTC.

There are many counts of this clonotype. This rearrangement joins TRBV5-5 to TRBJ2-3, with D perhaps matching TRBD2 (5 bases). Germline V gives CDR1 SGHKS, CDR2 YYEKEE (reference sequence). The CDR3 covers 16 residues. V lost 0 bases, J lost 2 bases, and 13 bases lay in between. The CDR3 DNA reads TGTGCCAGCAGCTTGGCGGCTAGCAGATCCACAGATACGCAGTATTTT. Residues: CASSLAASRSTDTQYF.

There are many counts of this clonotype. The chain has TRBV20-1 and TRBJ2-5; weak D call: TRBD2 (6 bases). There are 15 residues in the CDR3. CDR1 is DFQATT and CDR2 is SNEGSKA in the germline V gene (reference sequence). Deletions cut 4 bases from V and 2 bases from J, with 17 bases between. CDR3 amino acids: CSAMGAGSDQETQYF. The CDR3 region has the DNA TGCAGTGCTATGGGTGCGGGGTCCGATCAAGAGACCCAGTACTTC.

Comments on this clonotype: A read error is possible here, since a much larger clone lies one base away. V gene TRBV7-2 combines with J gene TRBJ2-7; either TRBD1 or TRBD2 may supply D (6 bases each). Germline CDR1 SGHTA, CDR2 FQGNSA. The CDR3 covers 16 residues. This CDR3 is CASSSVGGRSSCEQYF. The CDR3, as DNA: TGTGCCAGCAGCTCGGTGGGGGGCCGGAGCTCCTGCGAGCAGTACTTC.

The genes are TRBV7-3 and TRBJ2-4, with TRBD2 as a possible D gene (7 bases). CDR3 size: 16 residues. The germline V gene encodes CDR1 SGHTA and CDR2 FQGTGA. The germline V and J ends were trimmed by 2 bases and 5 bases, with 16 bases remaining between them. The CDR3 protein is CASSLEGEGGENIQYF. The CDR3 coding sequence is TGTGCCAGCAGCTTAGAGGGGGAGGGGGGGGAAAACATTCAGTACTTC.

In its sample, this clonotype was seen many times. The gene calls are TRBV6-6 and TRBJ1-5; D is undetermined. Trimming stripped 2 bases from V and 4 bases from J, with 9 bases between. Germline V gene data show CDR1 as MNHNY and CDR2 as SVGAGI (reference sequence). The length of the CDR3 is 14 residues. This CDR3 is CASSYEQRNQPQHF. CDR3 DNA sequence: TGTGCCAGCAGTTACGAACAGCGTAATCAGCCCCAGCATTTT.

This clonotype was counted ten times or more. The rearrangement uses TRBV6-1 and TRBJ2-1, with a weak D call TRBD1 (5 bases). The CDR3 runs 15 residues. Trimming stripped 7 bases from V and 0 bases from J, with 13 bases between. The germline CDR1 and CDR2 sequences are MNHNS and SASEGT. The CDR3 sequence: CASTQDKGSYNEQFF. The CDR3 coding sequence is TGTGCCAGCACCCAGGACAAGGGCTCCTACAATGAGCAGTTCTTC.

This chain joins TRBV3-1 and TRBJ1-5; no reliable D call. Between the trimmed V and J ends, which lost 6 bases and 5 bases, there was a span of 14 bases. Germline values: CDR1 LGHDT, CDR2 YNNKEL (reference sequence). This CDR3 comprises 14 residues. The DNA for the CDR3 is TGTGCCAGCAGTCCGGGCCCTGGCGATCAGCCCCAGCATTTT. Translated, it gives CASSPGPGDQPQHF.

This clonotype was detected only a few times. The CDR3 is CASSPNRDREKLFF. The CDR3 DNA reads TGTGCCAGCTCACCCAACAGGGATCGGGAAAAACTGTTTTTT. V gene TRBV18 combines with J gene TRBJ1-4, with a tentative D call TRBD1 (6 bases). Deletions cut 3 bases from V and 8 bases from J, with 13 bases between. Looked up from germline, CDR1 is KGHSH and CDR2 is LQKENI. The CDR3 spans 14 residues.

This clonotype showed up just a few times. This chain joins TRBV14 and TRBJ2-4; D is possibly TRBD1 (5 bases). The CDR3 consists of 15 residues. CDR1 is SGHDN and CDR2 is FVKESK in the germline V gene. Trimming took 3 bases from V and 7 from J, leaving 16 bases between them. The CDR3 DNA reads as TGTGCCAGCAGCCAGGGGCGTAACCAGCTGAACATTCAGTACTTC. Protein: CASSQGRNQLNIQYF.

The table lists this clonotype with many counts. V usage is TRBV12-3 or TRBV12-4 and J usage is TRBJ2-3; D is unclear. Trimming shortened V by 1 base and J by 0 bases, and 8 bases separated the two germline ends. The CDR3 has 15 amino acids. The CDR3 region is CASSLGDSSTDTQYF. The CDR3 DNA reads as TGTGCCAGCAGTTTAGGGGATTCGAGCACAGATACGCAGTATTTT.

This clonotype has ten or more counts. V and J are TRBV5-8 and TRBJ2-4; D is uncertain. V gave up 0 bases and J gave up 0 bases, with 10 bases separating them. In germline, CDR1 is SGHTS, CDR2 YDEGEE. The CDR3 length is 16 residues. Here the CDR3 reads CASSLGVFLAKNIQYF. The CDR3 nucleotides read TGTGCCAGCAGCTTGGGAGTTTTTCTAGCCAAAAACATTCAGTACTTC.

This clonotype was recorded many times. The rearrangement joins TRBV6-1 to TRBJ1-5, with D uncertain. The CDR3 has 12 residues. Germline loops: CDR1 MNHNS, CDR2 SASEGT. V lost 5 bases, J lost 8 bases, and 10 bases lay in between. CDR3 amino acids: CASSTAWEPQHF. In nucleotides, the CDR3 is TGTGCCAGCAGTACGGCGTGGGAGCCCCAGCATTTT.

As regards this clonotype: Mismatch with germline at one junction end may stem from a read error. The V gene is TRBV3-1, the J gene TRBJ1-6; 8 bases are a match to TRBD1. The CDR3 is made up of 15 amino acids. Per the germline V gene, CDR1 is LGHDT and CDR2 is YNNKEL (reference sequence). The CDR3 DNA reads TGTGCCAGCAGCCAAGACGGACAGGGTTGGACACCCCTCAACTTT. This codes for CASSQDGQGWTPLNF.

This clonotype has just a few counts. The V and J genes are TRBV14 and TRBJ2-1, with 8 nucleotides matching TRBD2. Germline lookup yields CDR1 SGHDN and CDR2 FVKESK. The CDR3 consists of 15 residues. J gave up 9 bases and V 3 bases, and 10 bases lay outside the gene matches. The CDR3, as DNA: TGTGCCAGCAGCCAGTCGAGCGGGAGATTTGGTGAGCAGTTCTTC. As protein: CASSQSSGRFGEQFF.

This clonotype was detected many times. The chain uses TRBV7-6 and TRBJ2-7; a weak D match, TRBD1 (5 bases). Trimming took off 4 bases at V and 0 bases at J, with 13 bases between the two ends. Germline CDR1 is SGHVS and CDR2 is FNYEAQ. The CDR3 has 15 amino acids. The CDR3 DNA sequence: TGTGCCAGCAGCTACGGCCCAGGGAACTCCTACGAGCAGTACTTC. Amino acid sequence: CASSYGPGNSYEQYF.

This clonotype has ten or more counts. The rearrangement uses TRBV5-5 and TRBJ1-3; D remains ambiguous. Trimming took 4 bases from V and 2 from J, leaving 7 bases between them. Germline CDR1 and CDR2: SGHKS and YYEKEE (reference sequence). The CDR3 consists of 13 residues. CDR3 loop: CASSPLPGNTIYF. The CDR3 DNA is TGTGCCAGCAGCCCTTTGCCTGGAAACACCATATATTTT.

On this clonotype: This could be a read error, since a much larger clone is one nucleotide away. The rearrangement uses TRBV29-1 and TRBJ2-5; no clear D gene. Germline CDR1 and CDR2: SQVTM and ANQGSEA. The CDR3 is 11 residues long. This CDR3 is CSVARQETQCF. The CDR3 bases are TGCAGCGTTGCAAGACAAGAGACCCAGTGCTTC.

This clonotype turned up a few times. The rearrangement joins TRBV20-1 to TRBJ2-1; TRBD2 is a possible D gene (5 bases). Germline V gene lookup returns CDR1 DFQATT and CDR2 SNEGSKA (reference sequence). Trimming cost V 6 bases and J 0 bases, with 12 bases left between them. This CDR3 comprises 14 residues. CDR3 amino acids: CSAPRADSYNEQFF. CDR3 bases: TGCAGTGCCCCGAGGGCGGACTCCTACAATGAGCAGTTCTTC.

This clonotype has at least ten counts. The chain is built from TRBV29-1 and TRBJ1-5; the match to TRBD1 covers 8 bases. The CDR3 runs 14 residues. Germline V lookup: CDR1 SQVTM, CDR2 ANQGSEA. Unmatched junction bases numbered 7, after V lost 6 bases and J lost 3 bases. In DNA form, the CDR3 reads TGCAGCGTAGGAGGGACAGGCCCCAATCAGCCCCAGCATTTT. Translation gives CSVGGTGPNQPQHF.

This clonotype was counted ten times or more. The chain combines TRBV18 with TRBJ2-7; 8 bases agree with TRBD1. CDR1 is KGHSH, CDR2 LQKENI, per germline. The junction had 7 bases not matched to a gene; V was cut back by 1 base and J by 5 bases. The CDR3 sequence is 15 residues long. The CDR3 is CASSPRTGQADEQYF. DNA of the CDR3: TGTGCCAGCTCACCACGAACGGGACAGGCGGACGAGCAGTACTTC.